A single T cell receptor beta chain is shown here with its context. What it binds is not known. 60 Vbeta and 13 Jbeta primers were used in PCR. The protocol was immunoSEQ multiplex PCR, while the TCRdb copy is restricted to in-frame clones and leaves out a portion. The table includes roughly 63,000 clones, around 68% detected once. These data belong to a study of cytomegalovirus exposure and HLA in healthy donors. Study results and limitations: Sequencing likely produced, as an artifact, a cluster of highly shared sequence variants. Most TCR sequences showed up rarely, but some public TCRs showed up in many donors.

Among the donors, all were healthy bone marrow donors. The clonotype originates from a man aged 50-59 years in good health and CMV-seropositive. The material sequenced was PBMCs.

The CDR3 nucleotides read TGTGCCAGCAGACCGGACAGGGATGCAAACACCATATATTTT. Amino acids: CASRPDRDANTIYF. The chain employs TRBV6-4 and TRBJ1-3, with 8 bases aligning to TRBD1. CDR1 is MRHNA, CDR2 SNTAGT, per germline. The CDR3 covers 14 residues. After removal of 6 bases from V and 6 bases from J, the junction contained 7 bases not matched to a gene.